This T cell receptor (beta chain) was documented in a study of cytomegalovirus exposure and HLA in healthy donors. Overall study results and limits: V segments that were indistinguishable, TRBV6-2 and TRBV6-3 among them, were omitted from analysis. Rare TCR sequences dominated, though some public TCRs recurred in many donors.

CDR3 length: 14 amino acids. V lost 1 base and J 7 bases, leaving 11 bases between the germline ends. CDR1 and CDR2 (germline): SGHVS, FNYEAQ. Concerning this clone: The antigen remains unidentified.

A multiplex PCR was run with 60 Vbeta primers and 13 Jbeta primers. The protocol was immunoSEQ multiplex PCR, while the TCRdb copy is restricted to in-frame clones and leaves out a portion. The sample yields around 99,000 clones, around 77% seen once. Sequencing was performed on PBMCs. This TCR was sampled from a man between 35 and 55 years old in good health and CMV-seronegative. The chain links TRBV7-6 to TRBJ2-1, with D possibly matching TRBD2 (6 bases). CDR3 loop: CASSLVGLRNEQFF. CDR3 nucleotide sequence: TGTGCCAGCAGCTTAGTGGGACTCCGTAATGAGCAGTTCTTC.